These T cell receptor beta chains were read from a single sample in a study of shared clonotypes between healthy human individuals. Libraries were prepared by immunoSEQ multiplex PCR; TCRdb keeps only in-frame clonotypes and omits some of them. The profile shows more than 1,200,000 clones, about 98.5% of them singletons. The sample consisted of naive CD4+ T cells sorted from blood. The receptors come from a man aged 30 to 39 in good health. Both conserved end residues are part of each CDR3. D genes are given only for firm matches. Clone size appears in some rows only: once, few, many, or a class for an expanded clone.

abundance: -
len: 16
d_gene: TRBD2
j_gene: TRBJ2-1
v_gene: TRBV5-1
CDR3nt: TGCGCCAGCAGCAACGGACTAGCGGAGGGGGCCAATGAGCAGTTCTTC
CDR3aa: CASSNGLAEGANEQFF

abundance: -
len: 16
d_gene: TRBD2
j_gene: TRBJ2-1
v_gene: TRBV11-2
CDR3nt: TGTGCCAGCAGCCCGATCCGCGGGAGGGTTTCGAATGAGCAGTTCTTC
CDR3aa: CASSPIRGRVSNEQFF

abundance: -
len: 16
d_gene: TRBD1
j_gene: TRBJ1-2
v_gene: TRBV19
CDR3nt: TGTGCCAGTAGTACCACCCCTCCGGACAGGCCCTATGGCTACACCTTC
CDR3aa: CASSTTPPDRPYGYTF

abundance: -
len: 14
d_gene: -
j_gene: TRBJ2-1
v_gene: TRBV7-2
CDR3nt: TGTGCCAGCAGCTTTAGCGCGAGCTACAATGAGCAGTTCTTC
CDR3aa: CASSFSASYNEQFF

abundance: -
len: 14
d_gene: -
j_gene: TRBJ2-5
v_gene: TRBV2
CDR3nt: TGTGCCAGCAGCGGATTGGAGGCGGCTGAGACCCAGTACTTC
CDR3aa: CASSGLEAAETQYF

abundance: -
len: 14
d_gene: -
j_gene: TRBJ1-4
v_gene: TRBV28
CDR3nt: TGTGCCAGCAGCAAGGACAGCAGGAATGAAAAACTGTTTTTT
CDR3aa: CASSKDSRNEKLFF

abundance: once
len: 15
d_gene: TRBD1
j_gene: TRBJ2-3
v_gene: TRBV25-1
CDR3nt: TGTGCCAGCAGTTTAACAGGGGAAGTGACAGATACGCAGTATTTT
CDR3aa: CASSLTGEVTDTQYF

abundance: once
len: 13
d_gene: -
j_gene: TRBJ2-1
v_gene: TRBV11-2
CDR3nt: TGTGCCAGCGCGTCCCCTCGTTACAATGAGCAGTTCTTC
CDR3aa: CASASPRYNEQFF

abundance: -
len: 14
d_gene: -
j_gene: TRBJ2-1
v_gene: TRBV11-2
CDR3nt: TGTGCCAGCAGCTTAGCAGGTAGCTTGGATGAGCAGTTCTTC
CDR3aa: CASSLAGSLDEQFF

abundance: -
len: 16
d_gene: -
j_gene: TRBJ2-3
v_gene: TRBV9
CDR3nt: TGTGCCAGCAGCGTAGGGCCGGGTGCTAGCACAGATACGCAGTATTTT
CDR3aa: CASSVGPGASTDTQYF

abundance: -
len: 17
d_gene: TRBD2
j_gene: TRBJ2-1
v_gene: TRBV7-9
CDR3nt: TGTGCCAGCAGCTTACTTAGCGGGAGGAAAGAATACAATGAGCAGTTCTTC
CDR3aa: CASSLLSGRKEYNEQFF

abundance: -
len: 15
d_gene: -
j_gene: TRBJ2-3
v_gene: TRBV9
CDR3nt: TGTGCCAGCAGCGTAGGACTGTCTCCCACAGATACGCAGTATTTT
CDR3aa: CASSVGLSPTDTQYF

abundance: -
len: 12
d_gene: -
j_gene: TRBJ2-5
v_gene: TRBV27
CDR3nt: TGTGCCAGCAGCCCCGCGGGAGAGACCCAGTACTTC
CDR3aa: CASSPAGETQYF

abundance: -
len: 15
d_gene: -
j_gene: TRBJ1-1
v_gene: TRBV6-5
CDR3nt: TGTGCCAGCAGTTACTCGATTGCGACGAAAACTGAAGCTTTCTTT
CDR3aa: CASSYSIATKTEAFF

abundance: -
len: 18
d_gene: TRBD1
j_gene: TRBJ2-7
v_gene: TRBV7-2
CDR3nt: TGTGCCAGCAGCTCTCGAACGAAAAACAGGGGGCCTTCCTACGAGCAGTACTTC
CDR3aa: CASSSRTKNRGPSYEQYF

abundance: -
len: 14
d_gene: TRBD1
j_gene: TRBJ1-1
v_gene: TRBV5-1
CDR3nt: TGCGCCAGCAGCAACAGACAGGGGAACACTGAAGCTTTCTTT
CDR3aa: CASSNRQGNTEAFF

abundance: -
len: 14
d_gene: -
j_gene: TRBJ2-3
v_gene: TRBV10-2
CDR3nt: TGCGCCAGCATGGAGCGAGACTTCACAGATACGCAGTATTTT
CDR3aa: CASMERDFTDTQYF

abundance: once
len: 14
d_gene: -
j_gene: TRBJ2-7
v_gene: TRBV6-5
CDR3nt: TGTGCCAGCACCCAGGGCAGGGCAACCTACGAGCAGTACTTC
CDR3aa: CASTQGRATYEQYF

abundance: -
len: 15
d_gene: -
j_gene: TRBJ2-7
v_gene: TRBV10-3
CDR3nt: TGTGCCATCAGTGGGGACCCCGTGGGCCTCTACGAGCAGTACTTC
CDR3aa: CAISGDPVGLYEQYF

abundance: -
len: 15
d_gene: TRBD2
j_gene: TRBJ2-7
v_gene: TRBV7-2
CDR3nt: TGTGCCAGCAGCTTGGTGGGCGGGAGATCCTACGAGCAGTACTTC
CDR3aa: CASSLVGGRSYEQYF

abundance: -
len: 15
d_gene: TRBD2
j_gene: TRBJ2-3
v_gene: TRBV6-5
CDR3nt: TGTGCCAGCAGTCCGACTAGCGGGTGGACAGATACGCAGTATTTT
CDR3aa: CASSPTSGWTDTQYF

abundance: -
len: 14
d_gene: -
j_gene: TRBJ2-7
v_gene: TRBV25-1
CDR3nt: TGTGCCAGCAGTGAACGCGGCAGGGCCTTCGAGCAGTACTTC
CDR3aa: CASSERGRAFEQYF